This is a list of T cell receptor beta chains from one sample in a study of T-cell reconstitution after alpha-beta-depleted transplantation in children. From the PCR reads, TCRdb called clonotypes with MiXCR, one entry per CDR3 protein. The sample includes around 600,000 distinct CDR3 sequences, roughly 17% of them seen just once. The specimen was PBMCs from the stem cell graft donor, collected from the stem cell graft. The receptors stem from a human donor who donated a stem cell graft to a child with acute myeloid leukemia. The CDR3 runs from the conserved cysteine through the conserved F or W. The order of the fields is V gene, clone size, D gene, CDR3 length, J gene, CDR3 protein, CDR3 DNA. A D gene is named only where the DNA matches it firmly. Not every row has a clone size; where given, it reads once, few, many or a size class.

v_call: TRBV10-3; clone_size: few; d_call: .; cdr3_length: 11; j_call: TRBJ1-1; cdr3_aa: CAISSNTEAFF; cdr3_nt: TGTGCCATCAGCTCAAACACTGAAGCTTTCTTT
v_call: TRBV20-1; clone_size: .; d_call: .; cdr3_length: 12; j_call: TRBJ1-5; cdr3_aa: CSAARRNQPQHF; cdr3_nt: TGCAGTGCTGCCCGGCGGAATCAGCCCCAGCATTTT
v_call: TRBV24-1; clone_size: .; d_call: .; cdr3_length: 13; j_call: TRBJ2-1; cdr3_aa: CATSVARYNEQFF; cdr3_nt: TGTGCCACCAGTGTGGCCAGATACAATGAGCAGTTCTTC
v_call: TRBV5-6; clone_size: .; d_call: .; cdr3_length: 14; j_call: TRBJ2-7; cdr3_aa: CASSLSGVTYEQYF; cdr3_nt: TGTGCCAGCAGCTTGTCAGGGGTTACCTACGAGCAGTACTTC
v_call: TRBV10-3; clone_size: few; d_call: TRBD2; cdr3_length: 13; j_call: TRBJ2-5; cdr3_aa: CAFQAGVKETQYF; cdr3_nt: TGTGCCTTCCAAGCGGGGGTTAAAGAGACCCAGTACTTC
v_call: TRBV7-9; clone_size: .; d_call: .; cdr3_length: 12; j_call: TRBJ1-1; cdr3_aa: CASSPGYTEAFF; cdr3_nt: TGTGCCAGCAGCCCAGGGTACACTGAAGCTTTCTTT
v_call: TRBV7-3; clone_size: .; d_call: .; cdr3_length: 11; j_call: TRBJ2-7; cdr3_aa: CASSEGTKQYF; cdr3_nt: TGTGCCAGCAGCGAGGGGACAAAGCAGTACTTC
v_call: TRBV20-1; clone_size: many; d_call: TRBD1; cdr3_length: 15; j_call: TRBJ2-1; cdr3_aa: CSTEMLGTVYNEQFF; cdr3_nt: TGCAGTACCGAGATGCTCGGGACAGTGTACAATGAGCAGTTCTTC
v_call: TRBV7-6; clone_size: .; d_call: .; cdr3_length: 15; j_call: TRBJ1-5; cdr3_aa: CASSLDESGDQPQHF; cdr3_nt: TGTGCCAGCAGCTTAGACGAATCAGGGGATCAGCCCCAGCATTTT
v_call: TRBV29-1; clone_size: .; d_call: .; cdr3_length: 14; j_call: TRBJ2-1; cdr3_aa: CSVDQGLEYNEQFF; cdr3_nt: TGCAGCGTTGATCAGGGTCTCGAGTACAATGAGCAGTTCTTC
v_call: TRBV28; clone_size: .; d_call: .; cdr3_length: 15; j_call: TRBJ2-6; cdr3_aa: CASSFPGWGANVLTF; cdr3_nt: TGTGCCAGCAGTTTTCCCGGCTGGGGGGCCAACGTCCTGACTTTC
v_call: TRBV6-2/TRBV6-3; clone_size: few; d_call: TRBD1; cdr3_length: 17; j_call: TRBJ2-1; cdr3_aa: CASRPRGYRDRYNEQFF; cdr3_nt: TGTGCCAGCAGGCCTAGGGGGTACCGGGACAGATACAATGAGCAGTTCTTC
v_call: TRBV7-2; clone_size: many; d_call: .; cdr3_length: 14; j_call: TRBJ1-2; cdr3_aa: CASSHGTGNYGYTF; cdr3_nt: TGTGCCAGCAGCCATGGGACGGGAAACTATGGCTACACCTTC
v_call: TRBV6-1; clone_size: few; d_call: .; cdr3_length: 15; j_call: TRBJ2-1; cdr3_aa: CASSKPGTQYNEQFF; cdr3_nt: TGTGCCAGCAGTAAACCCGGGACACAGTACAATGAGCAGTTCTTC
v_call: TRBV3-1; clone_size: few; d_call: .; cdr3_length: 12; j_call: TRBJ2-4; cdr3_aa: CASSQEGGRLYF; cdr3_nt: TGTGCCAGCAGCCAAGAAGGGGGACGGTTGTACTTC
v_call: TRBV12-3/TRBV12-4; clone_size: .; d_call: .; cdr3_length: 13; j_call: TRBJ2-5; cdr3_aa: CASSFIRQETQYF; cdr3_nt: TGTGCCAGCAGTTTCATCAGACAAGAGACCCAGTACTTC
v_call: TRBV15; clone_size: few; d_call: TRBD1; cdr3_length: 18; j_call: TRBJ2-7; cdr3_aa: CATSRVPRTGERGYEQYF; cdr3_nt: TGTGCCACCAGCAGAGTTCCCAGGACAGGGGAAAGGGGTTACGAGCAGTACTTC
v_call: TRBV29-1; clone_size: many; d_call: .; cdr3_length: 13; j_call: TRBJ1-6; cdr3_aa: CSVGEGRNSPLHF; cdr3_nt: TGCAGCGTTGGGGAGGGAAGGAATTCACCCCTCCACTTT
v_call: TRBV7-3; clone_size: few; d_call: .; cdr3_length: 16; j_call: TRBJ2-7; cdr3_aa: CASSLNGGGAFYEQYF; cdr3_nt: TGTGCCAGCAGCTTAAATGGTGGGGGGGCCTTCTACGAGCAGTACTTC
v_call: TRBV30; clone_size: .; d_call: TRBD1; cdr3_length: 14; j_call: TRBJ1-5; cdr3_aa: CAWSVGTEGQPQHF; cdr3_nt: TGTGCCTGGAGTGTAGGGACAGAAGGACAGCCCCAGCATTTT
v_call: TRBV25-1; clone_size: .; d_call: .; cdr3_length: 12; j_call: TRBJ2-7; cdr3_aa: CASSHAVYEQYF; cdr3_nt: TGTGCCAGCAGTCACGCAGTCTACGAGCAGTACTTC
v_call: TRBV7-2; clone_size: few; d_call: .; cdr3_length: 15; j_call: TRBJ2-1; cdr3_aa: CASSFARRSGRLQFF; cdr3_nt: TGTGCCAGCAGCTTCGCTCGCCGGAGCGGGCGGCTGCAGTTCTTC
v_call: TRBV29-1; clone_size: many; d_call: TRBD1; cdr3_length: 13; j_call: TRBJ2-2; cdr3_aa: CSVRTGNTGELFF; cdr3_nt: TGCAGCGTGCGGACAGGGAACACCGGGGAGCTGTTTTTT
v_call: TRBV10-3; clone_size: .; d_call: .; cdr3_length: 15; j_call: TRBJ2-7; cdr3_aa: CAISEEDRGPYEQYF; cdr3_nt: TGTGCCATCAGTGAAGAGGACAGAGGACCCTACGAGCAGTACTTC
v_call: TRBV20-1; clone_size: .; d_call: TRBD1; cdr3_length: 13; j_call: TRBJ1-1; cdr3_aa: CSAMGQLNTEAFF; cdr3_nt: TGCAGTGCTATGGGACAGCTGAACACTGAAGCTTTCTTT
v_call: TRBV13; clone_size: .; d_call: TRBD2; cdr3_length: 16; j_call: TRBJ2-3; cdr3_aa: CASSLILAGDTDTQYF; cdr3_nt: TGTGCCAGCAGCTTAATATTAGCGGGGGACACAGATACGCAGTATTTT
v_call: TRBV7-2; clone_size: .; d_call: .; cdr3_length: 15; j_call: TRBJ1-6; cdr3_aa: CASSLGTRSNSPLHF; cdr3_nt: TGTGCCAGCAGCTTAGGGACCAGGAGTAATTCACCCCTCCACTTT
v_call: TRBV12-3/TRBV12-4; clone_size: few; d_call: TRBD2; cdr3_length: 14; j_call: TRBJ2-3; cdr3_aa: CASSSRGVVNTQYF; cdr3_nt: TGTGCCAGCAGCTCACGGGGGGTTGTGAATACGCAGTATTTT
v_call: TRBV20-1; clone_size: .; d_call: TRBD1; cdr3_length: 14; j_call: TRBJ2-4; cdr3_aa: CSAMDREAKNIQYF; cdr3_nt: TGCAGTGCGATGGACAGGGAGGCCAAAAACATTCAGTACTTC
v_call: TRBV27; clone_size: few; d_call: .; cdr3_length: 12; j_call: TRBJ2-5; cdr3_aa: CASWTIQETQYF; cdr3_nt: TGTGCCAGCTGGACGATCCAAGAGACCCAGTACTTC
v_call: TRBV5-1; clone_size: .; d_call: .; cdr3_length: 14; j_call: TRBJ1-1; cdr3_aa: CASSLAPGALEAFF; cdr3_nt: TGCGCCAGCAGCTTGGCACCCGGGGCTCTTGAAGCTTTCTTT